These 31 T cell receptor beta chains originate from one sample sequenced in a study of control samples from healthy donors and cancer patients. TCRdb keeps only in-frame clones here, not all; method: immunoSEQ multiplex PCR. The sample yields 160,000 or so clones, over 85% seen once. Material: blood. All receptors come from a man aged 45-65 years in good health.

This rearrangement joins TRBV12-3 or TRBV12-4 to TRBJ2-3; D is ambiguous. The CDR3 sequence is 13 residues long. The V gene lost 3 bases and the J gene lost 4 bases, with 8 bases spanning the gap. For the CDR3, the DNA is TGTGCCAGCAGTTTTGGGGTACCAGATACGCAGTATTTT. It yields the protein CASSFGVPDTQYF.

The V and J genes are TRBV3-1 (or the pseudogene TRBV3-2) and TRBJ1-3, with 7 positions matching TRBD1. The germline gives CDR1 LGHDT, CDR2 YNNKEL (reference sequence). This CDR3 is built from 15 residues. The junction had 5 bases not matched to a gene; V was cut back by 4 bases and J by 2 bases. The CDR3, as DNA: TGTGCCAGCAGCCCTCCCGGGACAGCTGGAAACACCATATATTTT. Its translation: CASSPPGTAGNTIYF.

The CDR3 is CAIKGENRVAFF. The DNA of the CDR3 is TGTGCCATCAAGGGTGAAAACAGGGTAGCTTTCTTT. The rearrangement joins TRBV10-3 to TRBJ1-1; D may be TRBD1 (6 bases). V was trimmed by 7 bases and J by 10 bases, leaving 16 bases between them. The CDR3 consists of 12 residues. The germline V gene has CDR1 ENHRY and CDR2 SYGVKD.

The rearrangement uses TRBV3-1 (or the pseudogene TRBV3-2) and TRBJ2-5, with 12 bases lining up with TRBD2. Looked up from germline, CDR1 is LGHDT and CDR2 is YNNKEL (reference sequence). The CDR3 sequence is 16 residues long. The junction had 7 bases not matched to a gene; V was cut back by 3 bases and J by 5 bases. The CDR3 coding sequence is TGTGCCAGCAGCCACCTAGCGGGAGGGCCTTTGGAGACCCAGTACTTC. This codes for CASSHLAGGPLETQYF.

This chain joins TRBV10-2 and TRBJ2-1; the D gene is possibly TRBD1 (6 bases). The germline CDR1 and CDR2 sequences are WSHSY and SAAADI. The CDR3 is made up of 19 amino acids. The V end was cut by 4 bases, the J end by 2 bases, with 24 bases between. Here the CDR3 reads CASSGTDIGTGLAYNEQFF. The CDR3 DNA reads TGCGCCAGCAGTGGGACAGACATAGGGACGGGTCTTGCCTACAATGAGCAGTTCTTC.

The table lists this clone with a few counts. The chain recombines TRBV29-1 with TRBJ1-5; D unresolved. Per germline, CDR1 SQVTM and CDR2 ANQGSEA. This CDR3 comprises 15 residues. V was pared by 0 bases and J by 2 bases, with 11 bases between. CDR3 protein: CSVEDRSPGNQPQHF. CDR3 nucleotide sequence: TGCAGCGTTGAAGATCGTTCCCCGGGCAATCAGCCCCAGCATTTT.

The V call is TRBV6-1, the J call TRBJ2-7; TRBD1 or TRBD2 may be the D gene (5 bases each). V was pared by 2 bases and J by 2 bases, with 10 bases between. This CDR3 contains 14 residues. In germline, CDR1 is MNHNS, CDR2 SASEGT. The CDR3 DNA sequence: TGTGCCAGCAGTGAACAGGGTAGCGCCTACGAGCAGTACTTC. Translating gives CASSEQGSAYEQYF.

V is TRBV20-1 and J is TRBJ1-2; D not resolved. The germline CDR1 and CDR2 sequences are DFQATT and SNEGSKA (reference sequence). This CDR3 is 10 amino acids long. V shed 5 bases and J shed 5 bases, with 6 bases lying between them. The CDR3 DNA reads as TGCAGTGCTTGGCAGTATGGCTACACCTTC. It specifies CSAWQYGYTF.

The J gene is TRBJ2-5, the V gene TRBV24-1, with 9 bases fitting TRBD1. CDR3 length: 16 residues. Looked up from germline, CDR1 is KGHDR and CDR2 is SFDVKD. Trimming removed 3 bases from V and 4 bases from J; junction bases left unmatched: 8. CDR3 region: CATSDPGTGRGETQYF. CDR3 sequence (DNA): TGTGCCACCAGTGATCCTGGGACAGGGAGGGGAGAGACCCAGTACTTC.

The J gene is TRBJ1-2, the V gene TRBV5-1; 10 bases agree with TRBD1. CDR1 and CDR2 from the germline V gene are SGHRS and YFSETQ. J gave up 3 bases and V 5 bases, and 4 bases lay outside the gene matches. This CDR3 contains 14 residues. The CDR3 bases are TGCGCCAGCAGGCCGGGACAGGGGTACTATGGCTACACCTTC. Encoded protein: CASRPGQGYYGYTF.

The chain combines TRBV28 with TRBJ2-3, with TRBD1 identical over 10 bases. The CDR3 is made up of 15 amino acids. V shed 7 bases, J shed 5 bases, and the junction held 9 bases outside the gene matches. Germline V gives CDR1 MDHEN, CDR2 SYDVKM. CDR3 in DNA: TGTGCCAGCACCCGACAGGGGGCGCGTGGAGATACGCAGTATTTT. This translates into CASTRQGARGDTQYF. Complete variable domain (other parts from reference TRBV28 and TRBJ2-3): DVKVTQSSRYLVKRTGEKVFLECVQDMDHENMFWYRQDPGLGLRLIYFSYDVKMKEKGDIPEGYSVSREKKERFSLILESASTNQTSMYLCASTRQGARGDTQYFGPGTRLTVL.

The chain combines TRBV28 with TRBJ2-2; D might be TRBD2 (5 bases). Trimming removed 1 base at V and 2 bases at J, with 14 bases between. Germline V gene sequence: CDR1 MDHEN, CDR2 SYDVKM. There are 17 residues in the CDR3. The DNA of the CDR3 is TGTGCCAGCAGTTTATCCGGGGTCGGCTTAAACACCGGGGAGCTGTTTTTT. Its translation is CASSLSGVGLNTGELFF.

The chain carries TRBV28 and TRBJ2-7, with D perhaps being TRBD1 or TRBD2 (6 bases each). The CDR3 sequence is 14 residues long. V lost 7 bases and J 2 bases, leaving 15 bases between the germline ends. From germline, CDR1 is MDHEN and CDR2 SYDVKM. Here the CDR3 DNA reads TGTGCCAGCAATTGGGGGGCGCACCCCTACGAGCAGTACTTC. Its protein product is CASNWGAHPYEQYF.

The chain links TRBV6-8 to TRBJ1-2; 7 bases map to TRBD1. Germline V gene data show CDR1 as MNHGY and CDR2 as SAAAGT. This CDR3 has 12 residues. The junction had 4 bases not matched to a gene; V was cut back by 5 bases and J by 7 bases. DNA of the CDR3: TGTGCCAGCAGTACCCACAGGGGTGGCTACACCTTC. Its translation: CASSTHRGGYTF.

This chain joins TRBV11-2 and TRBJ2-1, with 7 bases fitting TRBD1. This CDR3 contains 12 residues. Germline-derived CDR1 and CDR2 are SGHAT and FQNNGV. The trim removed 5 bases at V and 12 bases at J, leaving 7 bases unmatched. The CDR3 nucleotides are TGTGCCAGCAGCCGAGACAGGGATTGGCAGTTCTTC. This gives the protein CASSRDRDWQFF.

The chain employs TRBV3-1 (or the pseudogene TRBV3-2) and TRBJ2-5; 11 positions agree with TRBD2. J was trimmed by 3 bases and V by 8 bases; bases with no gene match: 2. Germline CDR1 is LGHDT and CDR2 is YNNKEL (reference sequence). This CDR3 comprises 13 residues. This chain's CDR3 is CASGGLAEETQYF. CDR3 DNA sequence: TGTGCCAGCGGGGGACTAGCGGAAGAGACCCAGTACTTC.

Here the CDR3 reads CASLAQETQYF. The CDR3 coding sequence is TGTGCCAGCCTAGCCCAAGAGACCCAGTACTTC. The J gene is TRBJ2-5, the V gene TRBV6-5; weak D call: TRBD2 (5 bases). The V end was cut by 8 bases, the J end by 1 base, with 5 bases between. Germline-derived CDR1 and CDR2 are MNHEY and SVGAGI. CDR3 length equals 11 residues.

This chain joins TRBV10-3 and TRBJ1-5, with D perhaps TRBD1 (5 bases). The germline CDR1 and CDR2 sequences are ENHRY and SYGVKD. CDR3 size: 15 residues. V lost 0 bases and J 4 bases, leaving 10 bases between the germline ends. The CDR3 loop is CAISESEGPNQPQHF. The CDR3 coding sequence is TGTGCCATCAGTGAGTCAGAGGGACCGAATCAGCCCCAGCATTTT.

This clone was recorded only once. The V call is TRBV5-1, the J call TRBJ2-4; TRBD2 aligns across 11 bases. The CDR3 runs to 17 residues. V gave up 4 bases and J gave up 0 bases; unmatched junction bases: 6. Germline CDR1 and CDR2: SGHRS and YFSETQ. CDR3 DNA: TGCGCCAGCAGCGGGGGACTAGCGGAGCTAGCCAAAAACATTCAGTACTTC. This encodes CASSGGLAELAKNIQYF.

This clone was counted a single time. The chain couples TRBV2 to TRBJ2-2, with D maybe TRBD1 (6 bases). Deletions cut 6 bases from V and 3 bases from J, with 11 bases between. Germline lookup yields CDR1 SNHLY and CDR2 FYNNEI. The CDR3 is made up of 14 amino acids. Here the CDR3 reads CASRPQGYTGELFF. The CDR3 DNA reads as TGTGCCAGCAGGCCACAGGGTTACACCGGGGAGCTGTTTTTT.

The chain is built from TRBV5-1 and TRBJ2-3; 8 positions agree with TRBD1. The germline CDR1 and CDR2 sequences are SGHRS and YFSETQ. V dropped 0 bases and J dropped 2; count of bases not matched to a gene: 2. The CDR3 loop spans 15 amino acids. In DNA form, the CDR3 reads TGCGCCAGCAGCTTGGGGACAGGGACCACAGATACGCAGTATTTT. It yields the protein CASSLGTGTTDTQYF.

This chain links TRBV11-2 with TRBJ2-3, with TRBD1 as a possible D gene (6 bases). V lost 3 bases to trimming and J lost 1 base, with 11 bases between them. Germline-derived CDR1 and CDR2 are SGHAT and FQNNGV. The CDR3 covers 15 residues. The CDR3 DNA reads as TGTGCCAGCAGCTTCCGACAGGATCGCACAGATACGCAGTATTTT. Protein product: CASSFRQDRTDTQYF.

The chain's CDR3 is CASSFWSVDTQYF. DNA for the CDR3: TGTGCCAGCAGCTTCTGGTCAGTAGATACGCAGTATTTT. The rearrangement uses TRBV5-5 and TRBJ2-3; D is undetermined. From germline, CDR1 is SGHKS and CDR2 YYEKEE (reference sequence). Trimming took 2 bases from V and 5 from J, leaving 9 bases between them. This CDR3 contains 13 residues.

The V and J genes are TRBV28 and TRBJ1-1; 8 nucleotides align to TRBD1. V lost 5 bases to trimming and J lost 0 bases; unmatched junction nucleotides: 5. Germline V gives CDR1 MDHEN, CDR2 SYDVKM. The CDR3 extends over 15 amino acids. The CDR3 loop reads CASSRQGWVNTEAFF. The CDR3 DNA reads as TGTGCCAGCAGTCGACAGGGGTGGGTGAACACTGAAGCTTTCTTT.

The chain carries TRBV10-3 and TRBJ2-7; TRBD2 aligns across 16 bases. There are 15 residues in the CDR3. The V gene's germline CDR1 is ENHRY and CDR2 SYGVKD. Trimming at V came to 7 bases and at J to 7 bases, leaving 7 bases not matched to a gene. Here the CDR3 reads CAINPGLAGGGEQYF. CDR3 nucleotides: TGTGCCATCAACCCGGGACTAGCGGGAGGGGGAGAGCAGTACTTC.

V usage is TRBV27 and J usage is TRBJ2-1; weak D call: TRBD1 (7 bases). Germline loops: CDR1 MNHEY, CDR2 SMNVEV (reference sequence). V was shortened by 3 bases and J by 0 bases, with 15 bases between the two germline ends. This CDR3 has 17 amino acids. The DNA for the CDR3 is TGTGCCAGCAGTTTCCAAACGCGGGACAGCTCCTACAATGAGCAGTTCTTC. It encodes CASSFQTRDSSYNEQFF.

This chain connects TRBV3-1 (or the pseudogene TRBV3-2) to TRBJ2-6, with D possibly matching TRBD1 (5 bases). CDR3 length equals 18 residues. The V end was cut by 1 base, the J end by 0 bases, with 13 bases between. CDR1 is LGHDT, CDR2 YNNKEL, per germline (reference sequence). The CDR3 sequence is CASSQVWERGSGANVLTF. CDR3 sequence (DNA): TGTGCCAGCAGCCAAGTTTGGGAAAGGGGCTCTGGGGCCAACGTCCTGACTTTC.

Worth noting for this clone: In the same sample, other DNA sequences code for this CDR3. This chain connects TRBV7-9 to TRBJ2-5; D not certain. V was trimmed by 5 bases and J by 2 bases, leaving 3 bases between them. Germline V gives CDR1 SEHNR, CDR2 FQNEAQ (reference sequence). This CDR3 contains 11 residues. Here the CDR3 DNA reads TGTGCCAGCAGCCCGCAAGAGACCCAGTACTTC. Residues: CASSPQETQYF.

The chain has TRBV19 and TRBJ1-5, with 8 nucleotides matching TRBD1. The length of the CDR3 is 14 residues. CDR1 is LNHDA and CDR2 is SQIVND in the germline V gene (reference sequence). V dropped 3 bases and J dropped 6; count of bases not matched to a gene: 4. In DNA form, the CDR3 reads TGTGCCAGTAGTATGAGCAGGGGGCCTCAGCCCCAGCATTTT. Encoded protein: CASSMSRGPQPQHF.

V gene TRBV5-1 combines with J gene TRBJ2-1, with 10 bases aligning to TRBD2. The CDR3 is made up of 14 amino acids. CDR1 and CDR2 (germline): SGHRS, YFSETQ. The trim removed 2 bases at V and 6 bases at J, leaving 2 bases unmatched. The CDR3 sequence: CASSLAGGLNEQFF. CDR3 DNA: TGCGCCAGCAGCTTAGCGGGAGGGCTCAATGAGCAGTTCTTC.

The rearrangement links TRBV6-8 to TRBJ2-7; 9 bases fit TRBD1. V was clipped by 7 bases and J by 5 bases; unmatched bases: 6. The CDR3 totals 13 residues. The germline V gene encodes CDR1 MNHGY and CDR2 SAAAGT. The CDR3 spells CASIRDRAHEQYF. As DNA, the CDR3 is TGTGCCAGCATCAGGGACAGGGCCCACGAGCAGTACTTC.